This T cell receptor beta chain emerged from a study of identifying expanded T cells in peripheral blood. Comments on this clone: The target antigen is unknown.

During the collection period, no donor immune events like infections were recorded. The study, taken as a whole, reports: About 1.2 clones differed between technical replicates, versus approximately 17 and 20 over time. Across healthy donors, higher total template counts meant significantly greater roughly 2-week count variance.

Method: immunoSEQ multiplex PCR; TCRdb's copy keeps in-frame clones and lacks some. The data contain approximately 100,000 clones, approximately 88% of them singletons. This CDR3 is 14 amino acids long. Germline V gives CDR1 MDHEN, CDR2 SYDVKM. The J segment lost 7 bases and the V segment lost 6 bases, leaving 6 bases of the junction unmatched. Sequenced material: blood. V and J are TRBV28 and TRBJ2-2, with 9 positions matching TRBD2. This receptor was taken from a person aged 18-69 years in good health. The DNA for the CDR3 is TGTGCCAGCAGACGTAGCGGGGGCAACGGGGAGCTGTTTTTT. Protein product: CASRRSGGNGELFF.